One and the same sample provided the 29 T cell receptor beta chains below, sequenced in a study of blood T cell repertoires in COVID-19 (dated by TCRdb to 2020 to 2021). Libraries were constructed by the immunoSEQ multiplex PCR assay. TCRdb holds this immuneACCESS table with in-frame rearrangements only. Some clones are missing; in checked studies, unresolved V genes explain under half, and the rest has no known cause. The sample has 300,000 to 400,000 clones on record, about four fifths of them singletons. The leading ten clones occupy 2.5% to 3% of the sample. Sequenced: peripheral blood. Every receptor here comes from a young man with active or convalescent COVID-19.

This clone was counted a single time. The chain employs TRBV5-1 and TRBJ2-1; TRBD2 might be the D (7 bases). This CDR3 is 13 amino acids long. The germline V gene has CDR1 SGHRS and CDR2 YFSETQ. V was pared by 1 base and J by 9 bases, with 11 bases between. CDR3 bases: TGCGCCAGCAGCTTGATGGGGGGGGCTGAGCAGTTCTTC. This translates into CASSLMGGAEQFF.

CDR3 bases: TGTGCCAGCAGTAGGGGGATCTGGCGGTGGTCCCTTCCTGCCTACGAGCAGTACTTC. Its translation is CASSRGIWRWSLPAYEQYF. The V gene is TRBV6-8, the J gene TRBJ2-7, with D perhaps TRBD1 (6 bases). From germline, CDR1 is MNHGY and CDR2 SAAAGT. The CDR3 spans 19 residues. The V gene lost 5 bases and the J gene lost 2 bases, with 28 bases spanning the gap.

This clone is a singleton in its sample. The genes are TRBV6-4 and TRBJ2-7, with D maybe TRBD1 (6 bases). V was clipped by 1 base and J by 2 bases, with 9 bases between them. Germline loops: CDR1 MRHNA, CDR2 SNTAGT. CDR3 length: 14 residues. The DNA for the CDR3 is TGTGCCAGCAGTGACTACAGGGTAACCTACGAGCAGTACTTC. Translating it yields CASSDYRVTYEQYF.

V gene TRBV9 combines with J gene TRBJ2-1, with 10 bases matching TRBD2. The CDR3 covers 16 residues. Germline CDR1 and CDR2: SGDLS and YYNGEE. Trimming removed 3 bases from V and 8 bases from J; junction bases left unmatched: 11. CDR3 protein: CASSAAAERGGHEQFF. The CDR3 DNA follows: TGTGCCAGCAGCGCCGCAGCCGAGCGGGGGGGCCATGAGCAGTTCTTC.

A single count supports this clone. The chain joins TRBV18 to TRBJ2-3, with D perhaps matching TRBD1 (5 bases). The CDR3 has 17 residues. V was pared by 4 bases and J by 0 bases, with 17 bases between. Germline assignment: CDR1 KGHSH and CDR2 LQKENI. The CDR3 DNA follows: TGTGCCAGCTCACTAAAATTCCAGGGCTTAAGCACAGATACGCAGTATTTT. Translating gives CASSLKFQGLSTDTQYF.

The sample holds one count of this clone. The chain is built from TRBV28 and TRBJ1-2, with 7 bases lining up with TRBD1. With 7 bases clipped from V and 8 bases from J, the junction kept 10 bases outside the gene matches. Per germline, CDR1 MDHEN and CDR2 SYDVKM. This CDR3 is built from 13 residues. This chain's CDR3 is CASTEGAAGGYTF. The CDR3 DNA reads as TGTGCCAGCACCGAGGGGGCGGCGGGAGGCTACACCTTC.

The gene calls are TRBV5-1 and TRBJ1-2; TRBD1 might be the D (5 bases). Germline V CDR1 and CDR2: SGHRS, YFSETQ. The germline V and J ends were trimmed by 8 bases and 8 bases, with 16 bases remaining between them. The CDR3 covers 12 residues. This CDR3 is CARLTQVKGYTF. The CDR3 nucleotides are TGCGCCAGGCTTACACAGGTTAAGGGCTACACCTTC.

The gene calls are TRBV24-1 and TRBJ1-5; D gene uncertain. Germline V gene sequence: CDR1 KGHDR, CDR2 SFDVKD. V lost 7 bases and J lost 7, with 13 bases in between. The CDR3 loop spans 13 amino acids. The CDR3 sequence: CATSPPTGQPQHF. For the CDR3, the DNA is TGTGCCACCAGCCCCCCGACGGGACAGCCCCAGCATTTT.

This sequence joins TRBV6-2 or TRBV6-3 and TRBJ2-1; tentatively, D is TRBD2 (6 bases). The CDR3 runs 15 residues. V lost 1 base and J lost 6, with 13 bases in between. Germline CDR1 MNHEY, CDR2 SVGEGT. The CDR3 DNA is TGTGCCAGCAGTTACTACGAGCGGGTGTTCAATGAGCAGTTCTTC. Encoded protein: CASSYYERVFNEQFF.

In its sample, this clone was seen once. CDR3 in amino acids: CASSLEGDRVVNEQFF. The CDR3 region has the DNA TGCGCCAGCAGCTTGGAAGGGGACAGGGTGGTCAATGAGCAGTTCTTC. The rearrangement joins TRBV5-1 to TRBJ2-1, with TRBD1 matching 9 bases. V lost 0 bases and J lost 6; bases outside the gene matches: 7. The CDR3 covers 16 residues. Germline CDR1 and CDR2: SGHRS and YFSETQ.

CDR3 sequence reads: CARHFVDSGANVLTF. CDR3 sequence (DNA): TGTGCTCGACACTTCGTCGACTCTGGGGCCAACGTCCTGACTTTC. The chain couples TRBV30 to TRBJ2-6, with D uncertain. This CDR3 has 15 amino acids. CDR1 and CDR2 (germline): GTSNPN, SVGIG (reference sequence). The variable domain in full, completed from reference TRBV30 and TRBJ2-6, reads SQTIHQWPATLVQPVGSPLSLECTVEGTSNPNLYWYRQAAGRGLQLLFYSVGIGQISSEVPQNLSASRPQDRQFILSSKKLLLSDSGFYLCARHFVDSGANVLTFGAGSRLTVL.

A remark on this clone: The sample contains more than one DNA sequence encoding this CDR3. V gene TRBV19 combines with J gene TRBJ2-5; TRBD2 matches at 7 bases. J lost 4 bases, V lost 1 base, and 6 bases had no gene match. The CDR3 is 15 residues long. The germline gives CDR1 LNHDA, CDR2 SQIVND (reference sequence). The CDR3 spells CASSIGLAGGETQYF. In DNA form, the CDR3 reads TGTGCCAGTAGTATAGGGTTAGCGGGCGGAGAGACCCAGTACTTC.

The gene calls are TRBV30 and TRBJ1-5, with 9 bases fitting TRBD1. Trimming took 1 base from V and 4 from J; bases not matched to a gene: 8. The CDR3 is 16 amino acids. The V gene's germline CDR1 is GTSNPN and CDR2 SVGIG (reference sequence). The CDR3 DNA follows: TGTGCCTGGAGTGCTGAACAGGGGGCCGGAAATCAGCCCCAGCATTTT. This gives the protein CAWSAEQGAGNQPQHF.

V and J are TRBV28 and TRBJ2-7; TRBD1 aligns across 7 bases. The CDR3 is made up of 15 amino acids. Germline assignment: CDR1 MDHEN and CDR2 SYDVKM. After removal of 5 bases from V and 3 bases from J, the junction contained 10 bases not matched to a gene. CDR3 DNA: TGTGCCAGCAGTGACGGACAGGCCGCGTTCTACGAGCAGTACTTC. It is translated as CASSDGQAAFYEQYF.

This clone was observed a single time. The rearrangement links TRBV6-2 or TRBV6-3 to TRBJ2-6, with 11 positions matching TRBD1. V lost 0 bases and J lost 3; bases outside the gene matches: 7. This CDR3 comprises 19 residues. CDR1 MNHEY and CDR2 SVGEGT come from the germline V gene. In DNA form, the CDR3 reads TGTGCCAGCAGTTACTCGAAGGACAGGGGGCTCTATGGGGCCAACGTCCTGACTTTC. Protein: CASSYSKDRGLYGANVLTF.

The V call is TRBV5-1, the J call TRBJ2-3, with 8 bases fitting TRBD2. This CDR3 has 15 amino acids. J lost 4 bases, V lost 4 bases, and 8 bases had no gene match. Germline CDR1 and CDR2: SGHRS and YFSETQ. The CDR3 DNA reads TGCGCCAGCAGCCCCCCCAGCGGGAGCTCAGATACGCAGTATTTT. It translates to CASSPPSGSSDTQYF.

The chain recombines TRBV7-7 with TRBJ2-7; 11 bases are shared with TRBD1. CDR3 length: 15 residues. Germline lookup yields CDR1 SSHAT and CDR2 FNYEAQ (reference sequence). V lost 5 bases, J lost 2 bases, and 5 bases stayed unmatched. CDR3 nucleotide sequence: TGTGCCAGCAGCCTGGACAGGGGGCCTACCTACGAGCAGTACTTC. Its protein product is CASSLDRGPTYEQYF. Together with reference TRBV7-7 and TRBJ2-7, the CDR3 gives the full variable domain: GAGVSQSPRYKVTKRGQDVTLRCDPISSHATLYWYQQALGQGPEFLTYFNYEAQPDKSGLPSDRFSAERPEGSISTLTIQRTEQRDSAMYRCASSLDRGPTYEQYFGPGTRLTVT.

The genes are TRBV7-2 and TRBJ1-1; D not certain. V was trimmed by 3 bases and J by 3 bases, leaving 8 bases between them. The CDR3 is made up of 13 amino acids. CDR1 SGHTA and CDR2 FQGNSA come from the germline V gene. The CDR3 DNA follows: TGTGCCAGCAGCTTGAGCAAATACACTGAAGCTTTCTTT. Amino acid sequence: CASSLSKYTEAFF. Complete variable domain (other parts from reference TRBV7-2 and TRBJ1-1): GAGVSQSPSNKVTEKGKDVELRCDPISGHTALYWYRQSLGQGLEFLIYFQGNSAPDKSGLPSDRFSAERTGGSVSTLTIQRTQQEDSAVYLCASSLSKYTEAFFGQGTRLTVV.

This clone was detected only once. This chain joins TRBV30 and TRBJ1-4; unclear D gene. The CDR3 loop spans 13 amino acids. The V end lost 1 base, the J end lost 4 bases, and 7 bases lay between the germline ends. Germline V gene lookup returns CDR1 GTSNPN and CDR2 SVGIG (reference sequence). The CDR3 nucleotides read TGTGCCTGGAGTGGAGAGCGTAATGAAAAACTGTTTTTT. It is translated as CAWSGERNEKLFF. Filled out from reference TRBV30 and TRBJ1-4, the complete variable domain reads SQTIHQWPATLVQPVGSPLSLECTVEGTSNPNLYWYRQAAGRGLQLLFYSVGIGQISSEVPQNLSASRPQDRQFILSSKKLLLSDSGFYLCAWSGERNEKLFFGSGTQLSVL.

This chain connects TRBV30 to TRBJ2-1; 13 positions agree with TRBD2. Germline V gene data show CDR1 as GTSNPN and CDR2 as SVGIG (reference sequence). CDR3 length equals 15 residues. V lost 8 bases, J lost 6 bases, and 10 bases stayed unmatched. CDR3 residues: CARFAGLAGLNEQFF. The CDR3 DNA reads TGTGCCCGGTTCGCGGGACTAGCGGGACTCAATGAGCAGTTCTTC.

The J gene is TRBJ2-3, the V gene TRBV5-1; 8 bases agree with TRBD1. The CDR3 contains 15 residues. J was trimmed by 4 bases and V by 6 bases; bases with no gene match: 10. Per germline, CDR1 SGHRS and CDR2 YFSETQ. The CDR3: CASNYQGASADTQYF. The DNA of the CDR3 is TGCGCCAGCAACTACCAGGGGGCGTCGGCAGATACGCAGTATTTT.

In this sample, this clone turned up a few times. The CDR3 protein is CASSYTGGGGKLFF. CDR3 bases: TGTGCCAGCAGCTACACAGGGGGCGGTGGAAAACTGTTTTTT. J is TRBJ1-4 and V is TRBV7-2; 9 nucleotides align to TRBD1. Trimming at V came to 4 bases and at J to 10 bases, leaving 7 bases not matched to a gene. This CDR3 region has 14 residues. CDR1 SGHTA and CDR2 FQGNSA come from the germline V gene.

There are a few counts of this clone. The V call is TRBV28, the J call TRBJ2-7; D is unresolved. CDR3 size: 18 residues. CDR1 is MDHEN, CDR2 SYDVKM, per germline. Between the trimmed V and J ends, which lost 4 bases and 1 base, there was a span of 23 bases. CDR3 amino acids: CASSSTLRVRRSSYEQYF. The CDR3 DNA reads TGTGCCAGCAGTTCTACACTAAGAGTTCGGCGCTCTTCCTACGAGCAGTACTTC.

DNA for the CDR3: TGTGCCAGCAGCTTGGGGGGGCGCAATGAGCAGTTCTTC. This sequence encodes CASSLGGRNEQFF. The chain uses TRBV7-3 and TRBJ2-1, with D perhaps matching TRBD2 (7 bases). Trimming took off 3 bases at V and 6 bases at J, with 9 bases between the two ends. The CDR3 has 13 residues. Germline-derived CDR1 and CDR2 are SGHTA and FQGTGA.

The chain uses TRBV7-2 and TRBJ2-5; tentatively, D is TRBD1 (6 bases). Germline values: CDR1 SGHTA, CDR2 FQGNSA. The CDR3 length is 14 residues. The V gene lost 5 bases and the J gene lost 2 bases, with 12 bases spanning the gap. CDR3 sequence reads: CASSTTGYQETQYF. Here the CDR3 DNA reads TGTGCCAGCAGCACGACAGGATATCAAGAGACCCAGTACTTC.

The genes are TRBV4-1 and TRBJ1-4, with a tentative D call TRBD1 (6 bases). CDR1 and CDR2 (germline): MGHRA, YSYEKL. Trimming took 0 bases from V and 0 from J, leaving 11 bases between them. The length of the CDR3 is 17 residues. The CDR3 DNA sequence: TGCGCCAGCAGCCAAGATCCGAACAGGGCAACTAATGAAAAACTGTTTTTT. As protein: CASSQDPNRATNEKLFF.

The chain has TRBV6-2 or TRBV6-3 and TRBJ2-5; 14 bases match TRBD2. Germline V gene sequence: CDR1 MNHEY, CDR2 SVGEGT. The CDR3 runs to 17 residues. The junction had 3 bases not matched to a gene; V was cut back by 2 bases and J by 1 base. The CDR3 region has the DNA TGTGCCAGCAGTTACGGACTAGCGGGGGGTGGCCAAGAGACCCAGTACTTC. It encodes CASSYGLAGGGQETQYF.

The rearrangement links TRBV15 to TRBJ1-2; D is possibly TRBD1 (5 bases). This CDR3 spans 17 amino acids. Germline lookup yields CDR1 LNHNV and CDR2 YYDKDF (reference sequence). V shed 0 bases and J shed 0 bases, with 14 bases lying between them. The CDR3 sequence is CATSRDLSQAANYGYTF. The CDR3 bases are TGTGCCACCAGCAGAGATCTATCACAGGCGGCTAACTATGGCTACACCTTC.

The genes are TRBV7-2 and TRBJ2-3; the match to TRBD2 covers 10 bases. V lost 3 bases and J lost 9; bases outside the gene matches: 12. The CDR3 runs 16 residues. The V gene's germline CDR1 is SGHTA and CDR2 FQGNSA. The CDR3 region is CASSFAASGGTGTQYF. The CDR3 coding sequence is TGTGCCAGCAGCTTTGCGGCTAGCGGGGGAACGGGGACGCAGTATTTT.